Shown below are 18 T cell receptor beta chains from a single sample sequenced in a study of T cell responses to AZD1222 COVID-19 vaccine. Sequenced by immunoSEQ multiplex PCR; TCRdb stores in-frame clones only, minus some. The table shows 150,000 to 200,000 clones, with around 92% occurring only once. The sequencing used peripheral blood, collected on day 0 of AZD1222 vaccination. The receptor source for this set is an adult in good health.

The V call is TRBV9, the J call TRBJ1-4; no reliable D call. The CDR3 loop spans 15 amino acids. V was shortened by 0 bases and J by 0 bases, with 6 bases between the two germline ends. Germline loops: CDR1 SGDLS, CDR2 YYNGEE. CDR3 DNA: TGTGCCAGCAGCGTAGGCCATCCAACTAATGAAAAACTGTTTTTT. Translation gives CASSVGHPTNEKLFF.

The rearrangement uses TRBV3-1 (or the pseudogene TRBV3-2) and TRBJ2-7; the match to TRBD1 covers 8 bases. CDR1 and CDR2 (germline): LGHDT, YNNKEL (reference sequence). The CDR3 covers 15 residues. Trimming at V came to 3 bases and at J to 6 bases, leaving 10 bases not matched to a gene. The CDR3: CASSHRQGASGEQYF. CDR3 DNA sequence: TGTGCCAGCAGCCATAGGCAGGGGGCTTCGGGCGAGCAGTACTTC.

The DNA for the CDR3 is TGTGCCAGCAGTTACTCTTCGGTCAGAGAAGGCTACACCTTC. Protein sequence: CASSYSSVREGYTF. The chain uses TRBV6-5 and TRBJ1-2; D ambiguous. Germline V gives CDR1 MNHEY, CDR2 SVGAGI. The CDR3 consists of 14 residues. The V and J ends lost 0 bases and 8 bases respectively, with 13 bases between them.

This clone was counted a few times. The DNA for the CDR3 is TGTGCCAGCAGCCTACAGGATTCTAACTATGGCTACACCTTC. Its translation: CASSLQDSNYGYTF. The rearrangement links TRBV4-2 to TRBJ1-2; possibly TRBD1 for D (5 bases). V was pared by 4 bases and J by 0 bases, with 9 bases between. CDR1 is LGHNA, CDR2 YNFKEQ, per germline. The CDR3 is made up of 14 amino acids.

This sequence joins TRBV25-1 and TRBJ1-4, with D hard to call. Germline CDR1 MGHDK, CDR2 SYGVNS. The CDR3 sequence is 18 residues long. The germline V and J ends were trimmed by 3 bases and 8 bases, with 25 bases remaining between them. The CDR3 sequence is CASSDLSDWAVMSEKLFF. Here the CDR3 DNA reads TGTGCCAGCAGTGATCTATCGGATTGGGCGGTAATGAGCGAAAAACTGTTTTTT.

CDR3: CASSDWTPYYEQYF. CDR3 coding DNA: TGTGCCAGCAGCGACTGGACTCCATACTACGAGCAGTACTTC. This chain links TRBV6-5 with TRBJ2-7, with a possible D match to TRBD2 (5 bases). Per the germline V gene, CDR1 is MNHEY and CDR2 is SVGAGI. The CDR3 spans 14 residues. Trimming removed 6 bases from V and 3 bases from J, with 15 bases in between.

The chain couples TRBV12-3 or TRBV12-4 to TRBJ1-1; perhaps TRBD1 as D (5 bases). Trimming removed 3 bases at V and 5 bases at J, with 10 bases between. The CDR3 has 13 amino acids. This CDR3 is CASSLAGLTEAFF. CDR3 bases: TGTGCCAGCAGTTTGGCAGGGTTGACTGAAGCTTTCTTT.

The chain uses TRBV10-2 and TRBJ2-1; 9 nucleotides agree with TRBD2. The CDR3 contains 14 residues. Germline lookup yields CDR1 WSHSY and CDR2 SAAADI. V shed 7 bases, J shed 5 bases, and the junction held 6 bases outside the gene matches. In nucleotides, the CDR3 is TGCGCCAGCAAGGGACTAGCAACCGACAATGAGCAGTTCTTC. Amino acid sequence: CASKGLATDNEQFF.

The chain couples TRBV7-6 to TRBJ1-1, with a possible D match to TRBD1 (5 bases). V lost 4 bases and J lost 6, with 21 bases in between. CDR1 and CDR2 (germline): SGHVS, FNYEAQ. The CDR3 has 16 amino acids. CDR3 sequence: CASSSGILGLGPEAFF. The CDR3 DNA follows: TGTGCCAGCAGCTCGGGGATTTTGGGGTTGGGGCCTGAAGCTTTCTTT. The full variable domain, in which reference TRBV7-6 and TRBJ1-1 provide the parts outside the CDR3, is GAGVSQSPRYKVTKRGQDVALRCDPISGHVSLYWYRQALGQGPEFLTYFNYEAQQDKSGLPNDRFSAERPEGSISTLTIQRTEQRDSAMYRCASSSGILGLGPEAFFGQGTRLTVV.

The chain links TRBV7-6 to TRBJ2-1; perhaps TRBD1 as D (7 bases). The CDR3 length is 18 residues. The germline CDR1 and CDR2 sequences are SGHVS and FNYEAQ. V was cut by 5 bases and J by 2 bases, with 22 bases left in between. The CDR3 here is CASSLVRGTVNAYNEQFF. The DNA of the CDR3 is TGTGCCAGCAGCCTTGTCCGCGGGACAGTGAACGCCTACAATGAGCAGTTCTTC.

The chain has TRBV10-3 and TRBJ2-1, with 8 bases identical to TRBD2. J gave up 6 bases and V 4 bases, and 8 bases lay outside the gene matches. This CDR3 contains 15 residues. From germline, CDR1 is ENHRY and CDR2 SYGVKD. CDR3 sequence (DNA): TGTGCCATCAGTGTAATGCCGGGGGGGCCCAATGAGCAGTTCTTC. Encoded protein: CAISVMPGGPNEQFF.

The rearrangement joins TRBV12-5 to TRBJ1-3; D not certain. This CDR3 spans 14 amino acids. V dropped 1 base and J dropped 10 bases, with 14 bases sitting between them. The germline V gene encodes CDR1 LGHNT and CDR2 FRNRAP. CDR3: CASGLDPRSTTIYF. The CDR3 nucleotides read TGTGCTAGTGGTTTGGACCCGCGGTCCACGACCATATATTTT.

The chain uses TRBV7-6 and TRBJ2-2; 8 bases line up with TRBD2. The CDR3 totals 16 residues. Germline V CDR1 and CDR2: SGHVS, FNYEAQ. The V segment lost 5 bases and the J segment 1 base; nucleotides outside the gene matches: 6. The CDR3 reads CASSPRGLENTGELFF. The CDR3, as DNA: TGTGCCAGCAGCCCTAGGGGACTAGAGAACACCGGGGAGCTGTTTTTT.

The chain uses TRBV20-1 and TRBJ1-4; D unclear. The V gene lost 0 bases and the J gene lost 12 bases, with 8 bases spanning the gap. CDR3 length equals 11 residues. Germline CDR1 is DFQATT and CDR2 is SNEGSKA (reference sequence). CDR3 sequence: CSARDDPELFF. CDR3 coding DNA: TGCAGTGCTAGAGATGACCCGGAACTGTTTTTT.

The chain links TRBV10-3 to TRBJ1-5; D possibly corresponds to TRBD1 (6 bases). This CDR3 is built from 13 residues. V was trimmed by 7 bases and J by 4 bases, leaving 11 bases between them. Germline V gene data show CDR1 as ENHRY and CDR2 as SYGVKD. DNA of the CDR3: TGTGCCATCACTCACAGGGAGAATCAGCCCCAGCATTTT. The encoded protein is CAITHRENQPQHF.

This chain uses TRBV19 with TRBJ1-2; D might be TRBD1 (5 bases). This CDR3 region has 19 residues. CDR1 LNHDA and CDR2 SQIVND come from the germline V gene (reference sequence). The ends were cut back, 4 bases at V and 0 bases at J, with 24 bases in the middle. Written as DNA, the CDR3 is TGTGCCAGTAGTAAAGGGGCTGGGGCAGGGCCCCTATCTAACTATGGCTACACCTTC. It encodes CASSKGAGAGPLSNYGYTF.

The chain couples TRBV10-3 to TRBJ1-2; 11 positions agree with TRBD1. The CDR3 length is 15 residues. V was clipped by 5 bases and J by 6 bases; unmatched bases: 8. The germline CDR1 and CDR2 sequences are ENHRY and SYGVKD. CDR3: CAISTGTGGYNGYTF. CDR3 DNA sequence: TGTGCCATCAGTACCGGGACAGGGGGTTACAATGGCTACACCTTC.

The genes are TRBV28 and TRBJ1-6; TRBD1 matches at 7 bases. This CDR3 contains 16 residues. From germline, CDR1 is MDHEN and CDR2 SYDVKM. After removal of 8 bases from V and 5 bases from J, the junction contained 12 bases not matched to a gene. The CDR3 sequence: CASGLQGGPDNSPLHF. As DNA, the CDR3 is TGTGCCAGCGGTCTTCAGGGGGGCCCAGATAATTCACCCCTCCACTTT.